This record concerns one T cell receptor (beta chain) sequence. The sample comes from a study of blood T cell repertoires in COVID-19. The CDR3 consists of 15 residues. CDR1 and CDR2 (germline): KGHSH, LQKENI. The J segment lost 2 bases and the V segment lost 6 bases, leaving 4 bases of the junction unmatched. How the authors handled the data: The assay estimated nucleated cells by amplifying reference gene primers. Assay: immunoSEQ multiplex PCR; the TCRdb copy retains only in-frame clones and omits some. V and J calls and clone size are copied from that table; D and trimming were computed from the DNA. Of roughly 200,000 clones in the sample, about 90% were seen once.

This chain uses TRBV18 with TRBJ2-7, with 13 bases identical to TRBD2. The sequenced sample consisted of peripheral blood. The clonotype originates from a man between 45 and 60 years old with acute or convalescent COVID-19. The CDR3 spells CASSPGTSGAYEQYF. CDR3 nucleotide sequence: TGTGCCAGCTCTCCCGGGACTAGCGGGGCCTACGAGCAGTACTTC.